This T cell receptor (beta chain) appears in the sequencing data of a study of regulatory T cells in long-lasting Graves disease. Arm-PCR of CDR3 regions with iRepertoire HTBI primers generated TCR beta libraries. TCRdb analysed the multiplex PCR reads with MiXCR anew, one entry per CDR3 protein. In the table there are approximately 540,000 distinct CDR3 sequences, about 12% of which are singletons. The CDR3 extends over 14 amino acids. The ends were cut back, 5 bases at V and 5 bases at J, with 16 bases in the middle. The germline CDR1 and CDR2 sequences are MNHEY and SMNVEV (reference sequence). Time point noted: newly diagnosed GD, antithyroid drugs for less than 3 months. TCR sequences were obtained from RNA taken from PBMCs. This clonotype was seen ten or more times. Separately, the same data were catalogued under a study of T cells in Graves' hyperthyroidism and ophthalmopathy.

The input for sequencing was peripheral blood mononuclear cells (PBMCs), taken at new diagnosis, from a patient treated with antithyroid drugs. V usage is TRBV27 and J usage is TRBJ2-7, with D perhaps assigned TRBD1 or TRBD2 (5 bases each). The receptor was isolated from a young woman with Graves disease. The CDR3 DNA sequence: TGTGCCAGCAGTAACCGGGACGGTACCGACGAGCAGTACTTC. It translates to CASSNRDGTDEQYF.